This TCR beta chain was identified during a study of shared clonotypes between healthy human individuals. V gave up 4 bases and J gave up 6 bases; unmatched junction bases: 7. The V gene's germline CDR1 is SGDLS and CDR2 YYNGEE. The length of the CDR3 is 14 residues. Overall study findings and caveats: Larger richness was generally estimated for naive than memory subsets.

Assay execution took place at the deep level. Investigators spread the genomic DNA of each subset evenly over several immunoSEQ plates. Study processing details: Junction-only immunoSEQ data arrived without quality scores, meaning filtering differed. Produced via immunoSEQ multiplex PCR; TCRdb's table is partial and in-frame only. V and J calls and clone size follow that table, whereas D and trimming were derived from the DNA. The repertoire consists of about 1.5 million clones, with roughly 96% occurring once and the leading ten covering roughly 1.1%. Concerning this clone itself: The antigen remains unidentified.

This sequence originates from a man aged 30 to 39 in good health. The sequenced sample consisted of naive CD4+ T cells sorted from blood. Subset in this sample: CD45RA+ positively selected. The chain is built from TRBV9 and TRBJ2-7; TRBD2 matches at 10 bases. The CDR3 protein is CASSSTSGSSEQYF. The CDR3 DNA sequence: TGTGCCAGCAGCTCGACTAGCGGGTCATCCGAGCAGTACTTC.